The 19 T cell receptor beta chains given below trace back to one sample, sequenced in a study of T cell repertoires in cytomegalovirus infection. TCRdb re-analysed the reads in MiXCR, keeping a single row per CDR3 protein. The table records fewer than 250,000 distinct CDR3 sequences, 10% to 15% of them present only once. Sequenced material: PBMCs. These receptors all stem from a human donor in good health (CMV status not recorded). Some clones in this sample may be carry-over from other donors' samples.

This clonotype was recorded at least ten times. The chain is built from TRBV28 and TRBJ2-3, with a weak D call TRBD2 (7 bases). V was clipped by 3 bases and J by 3 bases, with 10 bases between them. Germline V gene lookup returns CDR1 MDHEN and CDR2 SYDVKM. CDR3 length: 14 residues. For the CDR3, the DNA is TGTGCCAGCAGTTTTGCGGGGGCTACAGATACGCAGTATTTT. It is translated as CASSFAGATDTQYF.

This chain connects TRBV5-1 to TRBJ2-7; D is ambiguous. V shed 4 bases and J shed 0 bases, with 11 bases lying between them. Germline loops: CDR1 SGHRS, CDR2 YFSETQ. The CDR3 runs to 14 residues. CDR3 in DNA: TGCGCCAGCAGCCCGGGTTTCAGCTCCTACGAGCAGTACTTC. It translates to CASSPGFSSYEQYF.

J is TRBJ1-5 and V is TRBV28, with TRBD1 identical over 10 bases. The CDR3 is made up of 15 amino acids. Germline CDR1 MDHEN, CDR2 SYDVKM. With V trimmed by 3 bases and J by 7 bases, 6 bases remained unmatched. As DNA, the CDR3 is TGTGCCAGCAGTTTTTCCGGGACAGGGGTGCAGCCCCAGCATTTT. It encodes CASSFSGTGVQPQHF.

This clonotype was seen at least ten times. This sequence joins TRBV28 and TRBJ1-2, with D maybe TRBD1 (6 bases). This CDR3 contains 14 residues. Trimming removed 3 bases at V and 6 bases at J, with 14 bases between. Germline values: CDR1 MDHEN, CDR2 SYDVKM. CDR3 protein: CASSFLQQGNGYTF. The CDR3 DNA follows: TGTGCCAGCAGTTTCTTACAACAGGGAAATGGCTACACCTTC.

V is TRBV5-4 and J is TRBJ2-1; tentative D call: TRBD1 (5 bases). Germline CDR1 is SGHNT and CDR2 is YYREEE (reference sequence). The CDR3 totals 15 residues. V lost 0 bases and J 0 bases, leaving 7 bases between the germline ends. CDR3 coding DNA: TGTGCCAGCAGCTTGGAAGGGGCCTCCTACAATGAGCAGTTCTTC. Encoded protein: CASSLEGASYNEQFF.

This clonotype was seen ten or more times. The chain uses TRBV10-3 and TRBJ2-1; weak D call: TRBD2 (5 bases). The CDR3 is made up of 13 amino acids. Per the germline V gene, CDR1 is ENHRY and CDR2 is SYGVKD. Deletions cut 1 base from V and 9 bases from J, with 10 bases between. The CDR3 DNA sequence: TGTGCCATCAGTGAGTTCGGGAACGGTGAGCAGTTCTTC. It yields the protein CAISEFGNGEQFF.

V and J are TRBV10-3 and TRBJ2-2; D gene uncertain. Germline assignment: CDR1 ENHRY and CDR2 SYGVKD. This CDR3 is 15 amino acids long. V was pared by 3 bases and J by 6 bases, with 14 bases between. The CDR3: CAISERIIGSGELFF. In nucleotides, the CDR3 is TGTGCCATCAGTGAAAGAATAATAGGATCCGGGGAGCTGTTTTTT.

This clonotype was recorded many times. The V call is TRBV7-9, the J call TRBJ2-2; D is unclear. The germline V gene encodes CDR1 SEHNR and CDR2 FQNEAQ (reference sequence). Trimming pared 3 bases from V and 1 base from J, leaving 6 bases between. CDR3 length: 14 amino acids. As DNA, the CDR3 is TGTGCCAGCAGCTTTGGCAGGAACACCGGGGAGCTGTTTTTT. Translation gives CASSFGRNTGELFF.

This clonotype was detected many times. The chain carries TRBV7-2 and TRBJ1-5, with D possibly TRBD1 on 6 matching bases. CDR3 length equals 15 residues. V lost 5 bases and J 1 base, leaving 12 bases between the germline ends. From germline, CDR1 is SGHTA and CDR2 FQGNSA. The CDR3 nucleotides are TGTGCCAGCAGCACCGGGACATTCAGCAATCAGCCCCAGCATTTT. Translated: CASSTGTFSNQPQHF.

J is TRBJ1-5 and V is TRBV20-1; no reliable D call. The germline V gene has CDR1 DFQATT and CDR2 SNEGSKA (reference sequence). Trimming removed 5 bases at V and 7 bases at J, with 12 bases between. The CDR3 covers 12 residues. CDR3: CSAVTPGQPQHF. The CDR3 DNA follows: TGCAGTGCTGTTACCCCGGGACAGCCCCAGCATTTT.

The rearrangement links TRBV19 to TRBJ2-2; D is ambiguous. V gave up 1 base and J gave up 1 base, with 10 bases separating them. The CDR3 has 16 residues. Germline CDR1 reads LNHDA; CDR2 reads SQIVND (reference sequence). CDR3 nucleotides: TGTGCCAGTAGTATAGTAGGCACTCAGAACACCGGGGAGCTGTTTTTT. Its protein product is CASSIVGTQNTGELFF.

This clonotype has a count of ten or more. The chain joins TRBV7-2 to TRBJ2-3; 16 positions match TRBD2. J gave up 6 bases and V 4 bases, and 4 bases lay outside the gene matches. This CDR3 is 16 amino acids long. Germline values: CDR1 SGHTA, CDR2 FQGNSA. The DNA of the CDR3 is TGTGCCAGCAGCTCGGGACTAGCGGGAGGGAGGGATACGCAGTATTTT. Translating it yields CASSSGLAGGRDTQYF.

This clonotype was recorded at least ten times. The J gene is TRBJ2-3, the V gene TRBV11-1; D gene ambiguous. V shed 4 bases and J shed 4 bases, with 9 bases lying between them. Germline V gene data show CDR1 as SGHAT and CDR2 as FQDESV (reference sequence). The CDR3 contains 13 residues. In DNA, the CDR3 is TGTGCCAGCAGCTCTCCGCCGGCAGATACGCAGTATTTT. This sequence encodes CASSSPPADTQYF.

The V gene is TRBV9, the J gene TRBJ2-3, with 11 bases lining up with TRBD1. J lost 3 bases, V lost 5 bases, and 5 bases had no gene match. CDR1 and CDR2 (germline): SGDLS, YYNGEE. This CDR3 spans 15 amino acids. This CDR3 is CASSGRDRGTDTQYF. CDR3 nucleotide sequence: TGTGCCAGCAGTGGCCGGGACAGGGGGACAGATACGCAGTATTTT.

This clonotype was detected a few times. The V gene is TRBV18, the J gene TRBJ2-7; TRBD1 agrees at 9 bases. The V segment lost 3 bases and the J segment 4 bases; nucleotides outside the gene matches: 7. This CDR3 spans 15 amino acids. CDR1 KGHSH and CDR2 LQKENI come from the germline V gene. The CDR3, as DNA: TGTGCCAGCTCACCTCCGGGACAGGGTAATTACGAGCAGTACTTC. This gives the protein CASSPPGQGNYEQYF.

The chain carries TRBV7-9 and TRBJ2-3; D gene ambiguous. From germline, CDR1 is SEHNR and CDR2 FQNEAQ (reference sequence). V lost 10 bases and J lost 2, with 10 bases in between. The CDR3 runs 12 residues. In DNA, the CDR3 is TGTGCCATCGACGGAGACACAGATACGCAGTATTTT. Translating it yields CAIDGDTDTQYF.

This clonotype was seen a few times. V and J are TRBV15 and TRBJ2-7; D unclear. Trimming pared 0 bases from V and 1 base from J, leaving 10 bases between. The CDR3 loop spans 15 amino acids. Germline CDR1 is LNHNV and CDR2 is YYDKDF (reference sequence). CDR3 sequence: CATSRDPPLSYEQYF. CDR3 nucleotides: TGTGCCACCAGCAGAGATCCCCCTCTTTCCTACGAGCAGTACTTC. Full variable domain (rest looked up from reference TRBV15 and TRBJ2-7): DAMVIQNPRYQVTQFGKPVTLSCSQTLNHNVMYWYQQKSSQAPKLLFHYYDKDFNNEADTPDNFQSRRPNTSFCFLDIRSPGLGDTAMYLCATSRDPPLSYEQYFGPGTRLTVT.

Many counts were recorded for this clonotype. The J gene is TRBJ1-5, the V gene TRBV28; no definite D call. Trimming removed 5 bases at V and 5 bases at J, with 25 bases between. This CDR3 is 18 amino acids long. Per germline, CDR1 MDHEN and CDR2 SYDVKM. The CDR3 nucleotides are TGTGCCAGCAGTCCCCTTTCCCGGACGCCCATCGGGGATCAGCCCCAGCATTTT. It specifies CASSPLSRTPIGDQPQHF.

V and J are TRBV29-1 and TRBJ2-1; TRBD1 is a possible D gene (5 bases). Trimming took off 6 bases at V and 6 bases at J, with 9 bases between the two ends. This CDR3 region has 11 residues. Germline V gene sequence: CDR1 SQVTM, CDR2 ANQGSEA. In DNA, the CDR3 is TGCAGCGTCGTAAGGGGCAATGAGCAGTTCTTC. It yields the protein CSVVRGNEQFF.